These 17 T cell receptor beta chains were sequenced from one sample in a study of T cell responses to AZD1222 COVID-19 vaccine. Measured with immunoSEQ multiplex PCR; TCRdb has only the in-frame clones, and not every one. The profile shows under 150,000 clones, around 93% of them singletons. The source material was peripheral blood, sampled on day 0 of AZD1222 vaccination. These receptors originate from an adult in good health.

This rearrangement joins TRBV6-5 to TRBJ1-1; D remains unclear. Germline loops: CDR1 MNHEY, CDR2 SVGAGI. V shed 5 bases and J shed 1 base, with 8 bases lying between them. This CDR3 has 13 residues. In DNA, the CDR3 is TGTGCCAGCAGTACGCGGAAGAACACTGAAGCTTTCTTT. Translation: CASSTRKNTEAFF.

This chain uses TRBV9 with TRBJ2-5; D tentatively fits TRBD1 or TRBD2 (6 bases each). The V gene's germline CDR1 is SGDLS and CDR2 YYNGEE. CDR3 length: 14 residues. V was clipped by 0 bases and J by 4 bases, with 10 bases between them. The CDR3 loop reads CASSVGGALETQYF. The CDR3 nucleotides are TGTGCCAGCAGCGTAGGGGGGGCACTAGAGACCCAGTACTTC.

The chain recombines TRBV10-3 with TRBJ2-7, with TRBD2 matching 10 bases. The junction had 4 bases not matched to a gene; V was cut back by 5 bases and J by 6 bases. The germline V gene encodes CDR1 ENHRY and CDR2 SYGVKD. The CDR3 totals 13 residues. The CDR3 protein is CAISSGLAVEQYF. The CDR3 region has the DNA TGTGCCATCAGTTCAGGACTAGCGGTCGAGCAGTACTTC.

The chain is built from TRBV6-6 and TRBJ2-5; D is perhaps TRBD1 or TRBD2 (5 bases each). The CDR3 contains 16 residues. The V end was cut by 7 bases, the J end by 2 bases, with 20 bases between. CDR1 MNHNY and CDR2 SVGAGI come from the germline V gene (reference sequence). The DNA of the CDR3 is TGTGCCAGCATCAACAGAGGCGTGGGGGATCAAGAGACCCAGTACTTC. Its protein is CASINRGVGDQETQYF.

The CDR3 here is CASTETDRAEAFF. The CDR3 coding sequence is TGTGCCAGCACCGAAACGGACAGGGCCGAAGCTTTCTTT. This rearrangement joins TRBV6-5 to TRBJ1-1, with 8 nucleotides matching TRBD1. Trimming took 7 bases from V and 8 from J; bases not matched to a gene: 9. Germline V gene lookup returns CDR1 MNHEY and CDR2 SVGAGI. This CDR3 is built from 13 residues.

The chain has TRBV4-3 and TRBJ1-3; D ambiguous. The CDR3 runs to 15 residues. V lost 0 bases to trimming and J lost 4 bases, with 10 bases between them. Germline V gene sequence: CDR1 LGHNA, CDR2 YSLEER. CDR3 nucleotide sequence: TGCGCCAGCAGCCAAGACTTCGGTCAGGGAAACACCATATATTTT. Translating gives CASSQDFGQGNTIYF.

CDR3 in amino acids: CASSPEGNYGYTF. CDR3 DNA: TGTGCCAGCTCACCAGAGGGTAACTATGGCTACACCTTC. This rearrangement joins TRBV18 to TRBJ1-2; no firm D call. CDR3 length: 13 amino acids. Germline V lookup: CDR1 KGHSH, CDR2 LQKENI. V was cut by 2 bases and J by 1 base, with 5 bases left in between. Based on the CDR3 plus reference TRBV18 and TRBJ1-2, the full variable domain is NAGVMQNPRHLVRRRGQEARLRCSPMKGHSHVYWYRQLPEEGLKFMVYLQKENIIDESGMPKERFSAEFPKEGPSILRIQQVVRGDSAAYFCASSPEGNYGYTFGSGTRLTVV.

The chain combines TRBV18 with TRBJ2-5, with a weak D call TRBD1 (5 bases). This CDR3 comprises 16 residues. V was shortened by 5 bases and J by 0 bases, with 16 bases between the two germline ends. From germline, CDR1 is KGHSH and CDR2 LQKENI. CDR3 in DNA: TGTGCCAGCTCAACTACTGCCGCAGGGTACCAAGAGACCCAGTACTTC. Amino acids: CASSTTAAGYQETQYF.

This chain joins TRBV7-8 and TRBJ2-7; D call uncertain. This CDR3 is built from 15 residues. Per the germline V gene, CDR1 is SGHVS and CDR2 is FQNEAQ. V was clipped by 0 bases and J by 0 bases, with 9 bases between them. As DNA, the CDR3 is TGTGCCAGCAGCTTAGCAGGTCAAGGCTCCTACGAGCAGTACTTC. Translating it yields CASSLAGQGSYEQYF.

Notes on this clone: The junction and the germline gene differ at one end; a read error may be behind it. The chain employs TRBV5-1 and TRBJ2-7; D is unclear. Germline-derived CDR1 and CDR2 are SGHRS and YFSETQ. The CDR3 has 13 residues. CDR3 nucleotide sequence: TGCGCCAGCAGCTTGGACAGTTTCTACGCGCAGTACTTC. This codes for CASSLDSFYAQYF.

Only a few counts were recorded for this clone. The rearrangement joins TRBV6-5 to TRBJ2-7, with D possibly matching TRBD1 (6 bases). There are 15 residues in the CDR3. Looked up from germline, CDR1 is MNHEY and CDR2 is SVGAGI. Trimming stripped 2 bases from V and 2 bases from J, with 13 bases between. In nucleotides, the CDR3 is TGTGCCAGCAGTTACGGCCGGGACACCACCTACGAGCAGTACTTC. Its translation is CASSYGRDTTYEQYF.

The rearrangement uses TRBV5-1 and TRBJ2-2; 7 positions agree with TRBD1. The germline V gene has CDR1 SGHRS and CDR2 YFSETQ. J gave up 3 bases and V 4 bases, and 12 bases lay outside the gene matches. The CDR3 extends over 17 amino acids. The DNA for the CDR3 is TGCGCCAGCAGCCCCGGACCCGACAGGGTTGACACCGGGGAGCTGTTTTTT. This gives the protein CASSPGPDRVDTGELFF.

V is TRBV18 and J is TRBJ2-7; 8 nucleotides align to TRBD2. J was trimmed by 6 bases and V by 3 bases; bases with no gene match: 10. The CDR3 is made up of 15 amino acids. The germline V gene encodes CDR1 KGHSH and CDR2 LQKENI. DNA for the CDR3: TGTGCCAGCTCACCGATGGGGGGACTAGTGTCCGAGCAGTACTTC. Translating it yields CASSPMGGLVSEQYF.

This clone appeared a single time. The V gene is TRBV7-8, the J gene TRBJ1-1, with a weak D call TRBD1 (5 bases). CDR3 length: 16 residues. CDR1 and CDR2 (germline): SGHVS, FQNEAQ. V was cut by 1 base and J by 4 bases, with 16 bases left in between. CDR3 sequence reads: CASSLGGRAGPTEAFF. For the CDR3, the DNA is TGTGCCAGCAGCTTAGGAGGGCGGGCAGGGCCCACTGAAGCTTTCTTT.

The gene calls are TRBV7-2 and TRBJ2-7, with D possibly matching TRBD1 (5 bases). The CDR3 is 19 amino acids. V gave up 7 bases and J gave up 5 bases, with 33 bases separating them. From germline, CDR1 is SGHTA and CDR2 FQGNSA. CDR3 protein: CASNSGPGWTNGPPDEQYF. CDR3 nucleotide sequence: TGTGCCAGCAACTCAGGGCCAGGCTGGACAAACGGGCCCCCCGACGAGCAGTACTTC.

V is TRBV6-4 and J is TRBJ1-2; the match to TRBD1 covers 7 bases. The V gene end was trimmed by 2 bases and the J gene end by 0 bases; junction bases not matched to a gene: 3. The germline V gene has CDR1 MRHNA and CDR2 SNTAGT. The CDR3 covers 15 residues. In DNA, the CDR3 is TGTGCCAGCAGTGACACCGACAGGGCTAACTATGGCTACACCTTC. This translates into CASSDTDRANYGYTF.

The chain has TRBV30 and TRBJ1-1; D gene unclear. The ends were cut back, 1 base at V and 4 bases at J, with 7 bases in the middle. The CDR3 length is 12 residues. Germline V lookup: CDR1 GTSNPN, CDR2 SVGIG (reference sequence). CDR3 bases: TGTGCCTGGAGTGCCTCCCTCACTGAAGCTTTCTTT. This encodes CAWSASLTEAFF.